Listed below are T cell receptor beta chains from one sample, sequenced in a study of T cells in localized non-small cell lung cancer. Clones were sequenced by immunoSEQ multiplex PCR, and TCRdb holds only the in-frame ones, with some missing. The table records tens of thousands of clones, about 83% of them present only once. The input for sequencing was peripheral blood, taken before any cancer treatment. These TCRs come from a man aged 35-75 years with stage I lung adenocarcinoma. Each CDR3 is given with its conserved first and last residue. The D gene is left open where the match is weak. The size entry is marked missing in some rows and otherwise reads once, few, many or a size class.

>-|TRBJ2-2|TRBV14|20|-
CASSQIPLLGSVKNTGELFF
TGTGCCAGCAGCCAAATTCCCCTGTTGGGCTCGGTAAAGAACACCGGGGAGCTGTTTTTT
>few|TRBJ2-3|TRBV30|13|-
CAWRRSGTDTQYF
TGTGCCTGGAGAAGGAGTGGCACAGATACGCAGTATTTT
>-|TRBJ1-5|TRBV6-4|13|-
CASSSGNNQPQHF
TGTGCCAGCAGTTCAGGGAACAATCAGCCCCAGCATTTT
>-|TRBJ2-5|TRBV6-4|14|-
CASSRRTIQETQYF
TGTGCCAGCAGTAGGCGGACTATTCAAGAGACCCAGTACTTC
>-|TRBJ2-7|TRBV7-8|14|-
CASSLFNGNYEQYF
TGTGCCAGCAGCTTATTTAACGGAAACTACGAGCAGTACTTC
>-|TRBJ1-5|TRBV5-4|9|-
CASSSSQHF
TGTGCCAGCAGTTCCTCTCAGCATTTT
>-|TRBJ2-2|TRBV2|15|-
CASSGQVTNTGELFF
TGTGCCAGCAGTGGACAGGTAACGAACACCGGGGAGCTGTTTTTT
>-|TRBJ2-1|TRBV28|19|TRBD2
CASRLGQVWREGVYNEQFF
TGTGCCAGCAGATTAGGACAGGTGTGGCGGGAGGGGGTTTACAATGAGCAGTTCTTC
>-|TRBJ1-2|TRBV7-9|14|-
CASSFPGQANGYTF
TGTGCCAGCAGCTTCCCGGGGCAGGCGAATGGCTACACCTTC
>few|TRBJ1-2|TRBV9|17|-
CASSREGLGSRAYGYTF
TGTGCCAGCAGCCGAGAGGGACTCGGTTCTAGGGCCTATGGCTACACCTTC
>-|TRBJ1-5|TRBV5-1|14|TRBD1
CASRLDRASQPQHF
TGCGCCAGCAGATTGGACAGGGCGAGTCAGCCCCAGCATTTT
>-|TRBJ2-5|TRBV2|19|TRBD2
CASSGTSGSLYLAWETQYF
TGTGCCAGCAGCGGGACTAGCGGGAGCCTCTACCTGGCGTGGGAGACCCAGTACTTC
>-|TRBJ2-5|TRBV18|14|TRBD1
CASQRDRWGETQYF
TGTGCCAGCCAGAGGGACAGGTGGGGAGAGACCCAGTACTTC
>-|TRBJ1-1|TRBV7-2|14|TRBD1
CASSANRGATEAFF
TGTGCCAGCAGCGCAAACAGGGGTGCCACTGAAGCTTTCTTT
>-|TRBJ2-3|TRBV6-6|13|TRBD1
CASSNTGADTQYF
TGTGCCAGCAGTAATACAGGGGCAGATACGCAGTATTTT